Described below is a single T cell receptor (beta chain) sequence and its context. One Seattle source followed patients from active infection through their disease course. These data belong to a study of blood T cell repertoires in COVID-19. The wider study: Specimens from acute and convalescent COVID-19 originated in the United States, Italy and Spain.

CDR3 length: 15 residues. Germline V gene sequence: CDR1 LNHNV, CDR2 YYDKDF (reference sequence). The V and J ends lost 0 bases and 0 bases respectively, with 9 bases between them. In the authors' methods: The authors estimated nucleated cell counts from reference gene primer amplification. TCRdb's copy holds only in-frame clones and misses some; the assay was immunoSEQ multiplex PCR. V and J calls and clone size come straight from that table; D and trimming were deduced from the DNA. The data hold about 310,000 clones, with nearly 90% observed a single time. The chain carries TRBV15 and TRBJ2-7; D remains unclear. The sample was peripheral blood. This clonotype was obtained from a middle-aged woman with COVID-19, enrolled during active disease. The DNA of the CDR3 is TGTGCCACCAGCAGAGATCTGGTTAGCTCCTACGAGCAGTACTTC. It yields the protein CATSRDLVSSYEQYF.